A selection of T cell receptor beta chains follows, all from one sample in a study of Ad26.COV2.S vaccination and SARS-CoV-2 variants. Assay used: immunoSEQ multiplex PCR; TCRdb lists only in-frame clones, some missing. This sample has over 350,000 clones, with around 85% found just once. Sequences were derived from peripheral blood, sampled in a trial of Ad26.COV2.S vaccine versus placebo. Receptors were obtained from a person aged 18-60 years who received the Ad26.COV2.S COVID-19 vaccine or a placebo. The CDR3 runs from the conserved cysteine through the conserved F or W. D genes are given only for firm matches. Clone sizes are given selectively: once, few, many, or a class where the clone is expanded.

D	V	size	J	CDR3	DNA
NA	TRBV7-2	NA	TRBJ1-6	CASSPSAASYNSPLHF	TGTGCCAGCAGCCCATCAGCGGCCTCCTATAATTCACCCCTCCACTTT
TRBD1	TRBV27	NA	TRBJ2-2	CASSLSGQGAGTGELFF	TGTGCCAGCAGTTTATCGGGACAGGGGGCGGGCACCGGGGAGCTGTTTTTT
TRBD1	TRBV5-4	NA	TRBJ2-4	CASSLPGQGFDIQYF	TGTGCCAGCAGCTTACCGGGACAGGGATTTGACATTCAGTACTTC
NA	TRBV2	few	TRBJ1-6	CASSRDNSYNSPLHF	TGTGCCAGCAGCCGAGATAACTCCTATAATTCACCCCTCCACTTT
TRBD1	TRBV5-1	NA	TRBJ1-2	CASSMGGQASMGYTF	TGCGCCAGCAGCATGGGTGGACAGGCCAGTATGGGCTACACCTTC
NA	TRBV19	NA	TRBJ2-6	CASTLDSAGANVLTF	TGTGCCAGTACCCTAGACAGTGCTGGGGCCAACGTCCTGACTTTC
NA	TRBV27	NA	TRBJ1-1	CASSLHRVNTEAFF	TGTGCCAGCAGTTTACACAGGGTGAACACTGAAGCTTTCTTT
NA	TRBV30	NA	TRBJ1-1	CALTSLDTEAFF	TGTGCCTTAACGTCCTTGGACACTGAAGCTTTCTTT
NA	TRBV4-1	NA	TRBJ1-1	CASSQEGGSGTEAFF	TGCGCCAGCAGCCAAGAAGGGGGGTCGGGCACTGAAGCTTTCTTT
TRBD2	TRBV24-1	NA	TRBJ2-1	CATSDRGGGDEQFF	TGTGCCACCAGTGACCGCGGGGGAGGGGATGAGCAGTTCTTC
TRBD2	TRBV7-9	NA	TRBJ2-1	CASSFSGGPGDEQFF	TGTGCCAGCAGCTTTAGCGGGGGCCCCGGGGATGAGCAGTTCTTC
TRBD1	TRBV2	NA	TRBJ1-2	CASRRGQQYYGYTF	TGTGCCAGCAGGCGGGGACAGCAGTACTATGGCTACACCTTC
NA	TRBV3-1/TRBV3-2	NA	TRBJ2-5	CASSPLGARETQYF	TGTGCCAGCAGCCCCTTAGGTGCGAGGGAGACCCAGTACTTC
NA	TRBV5-4	NA	TRBJ1-5	CASSLEGFRNQPQHF	TGTGCCAGCAGCTTGGAAGGGTTTCGCAATCAGCCCCAGCATTTT
TRBD1	TRBV5-4	once	TRBJ2-2	CASSLPGQGRTGELFF	TGTGCCAGCAGCCTGCCGGGACAGGGAAGGACCGGGGAGCTGTTTTTT
TRBD1	TRBV19	NA	TRBJ2-6	CASSIKDQGARDVLTF	TGTGCCAGTAGTATAAAAGATCAGGGGGCGAGAGACGTCCTGACTTTC
TRBD2	TRBV3-1/TRBV3-2	NA	TRBJ2-7	CASSPKIGLAAYEQYF	TGTGCCAGCAGCCCTAAGATCGGACTAGCGGCCTACGAGCAGTACTTC
TRBD1	TRBV7-9	NA	TRBJ1-1	CASSWAGGTEAFF	TGTGCCAGCAGCTGGGCAGGGGGGACTGAAGCTTTCTTT
NA	TRBV7-9	few	TRBJ1-2	CASSPSARSPSAF	TGTGCCAGCAGCCCTTCGGCGAGGTCTCCCTCGGCTTTC
NA	TRBV27	NA	TRBJ2-3	CASSFGGFPTDTQYF	TGTGCCAGCAGTTTTGGCGGTTTCCCCACAGATACGCAGTATTTT
TRBD1	TRBV6-5	once	TRBJ2-7	CASCRLTGGFYEQYF	TGTGCCAGCTGTCGGTTGACAGGGGGCTTCTACGAGCAGTACTTC
NA	TRBV9	NA	TRBJ2-7	CASSPSEQYF	TGTGCCAGCAGCCCCTCTGAGCAGTACTTC
NA	TRBV6-5	NA	TRBJ2-1	CASSSSGSGRNEQFF	TGTGCCAGCAGTTCCTCAGGGAGTGGACGCAATGAGCAGTTCTTC
NA	TRBV19	NA	TRBJ1-4	CASSRRLNEKLFF	TGTGCCAGTAGCAGACGCCTGAATGAAAAACTGTTTTTT
NA	TRBV12-5	NA	TRBJ1-2	CASGLSLQGGGYTF	TGTGCTAGTGGTTTGTCCCTACAAGGGGGTGGCTACACCTTC
NA	TRBV20-1	NA	TRBJ1-1	CSAPPPEAFF	TGCAGTGCTCCGCCGCCTGAAGCTTTCTTT
TRBD2	TRBV28	NA	TRBJ2-1	CASSLGLAGGGRHNEQFF	TGTGCCAGCAGTTTAGGACTAGCGGGGGGTGGGAGGCACAATGAGCAGTTCTTC
NA	TRBV25-1	NA	TRBJ1-4	CASSGPRADEKLFF	TGTGCCAGCAGTGGGCCCAGGGCGGATGAAAAACTGTTTTTT
NA	TRBV10-1	few	TRBJ2-2	CASSGPLTGTNTGELFF	TGCGCCAGCAGTGGCCCCCTGACAGGAACCAACACCGGGGAGCTGTTTTTT